This record looks at one T cell receptor (beta chain) sequence and its context. J was trimmed by 4 bases and V by 4 bases; bases with no gene match: 13. The CDR3 runs 17 residues. The V gene's germline CDR1 is SGHKS and CDR2 YYEKEE (reference sequence). This sample stems from a study of blood T cell repertoires in COVID-19. Turning to the study itself: Acute and convalescent COVID-19 samples came from the United States, Italy and Spain. T cells, B-cell-depleted T cells, or PBMCs supplied cDNA or gDNA.

The method was immunoSEQ multiplex PCR; TCRdb's version includes in-frame clones alone and lacks a portion of them. This sample has 30,000 to 40,000 clones; 70% to 90% occur once, and the top ten carry approximately 6.5%. The chain carries TRBV5-5 and TRBJ2-5, with 10 positions matching TRBD2. The TCR sequence derives from a human donor in a cohort sampled during active COVID-19. The sequencing input was peripheral blood. In DNA form, the CDR3 reads TGTGCCAGCAGCCCCCGACTAACTAGCGGGAATGGAGAGACCCAGTACTTC. Translated: CASSPRLTSGNGETQYF.